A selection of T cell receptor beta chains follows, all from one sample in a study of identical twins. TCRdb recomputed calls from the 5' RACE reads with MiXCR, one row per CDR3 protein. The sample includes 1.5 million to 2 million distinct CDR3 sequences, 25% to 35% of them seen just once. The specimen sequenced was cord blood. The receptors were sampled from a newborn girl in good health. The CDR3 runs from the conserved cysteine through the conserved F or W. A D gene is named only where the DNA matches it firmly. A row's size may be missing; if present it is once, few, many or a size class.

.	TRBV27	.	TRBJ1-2	TGTGCCAGCAGTCCGGGGCCCCTTTATGGCTACACCTTC	CASSPGPLYGYTF
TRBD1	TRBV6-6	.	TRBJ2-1	TGTGCCAGCAGTACAACGACAGGGGGCAATGAGCAGTTCTTC	CASSTTTGGNEQFF
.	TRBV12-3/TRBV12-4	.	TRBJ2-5	TGTGCCAGCAGTGGAGGTAGAGCGGTACAAGAGACCCAGTACTTC	CASSGGRAVQETQYF
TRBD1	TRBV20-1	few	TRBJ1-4	TGCAGTGCTAGACCTCATCGCCCCGACAGGGTAAATGAAAAACTGTTTTTT	CSARPHRPDRVNEKLFF
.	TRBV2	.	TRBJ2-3	TGTGCCAGGAGGAACGGCCCAGATACGCAGTATTTT	CARRNGPDTQYF
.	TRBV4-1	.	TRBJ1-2	TGCGCCAGCAGCCATAGAGAGGGTTCCTATGGCTACACCTTC	CASSHREGSYGYTF
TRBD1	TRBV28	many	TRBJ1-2	TGTGCCAGCAGTGCCGGGACAGACTATGGCTACACCTTC	CASSAGTDYGYTF
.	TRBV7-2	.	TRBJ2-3	TGTGCCAGCAGCTTTCCCGGGGGGCTTGCTAGCACAGATACGCAGTATTTT	CASSFPGGLASTDTQYF
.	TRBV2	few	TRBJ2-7	TGTGCCAGCAGTAGGAGTCGCGAGCAGTACTTC	CASSRSREQYF
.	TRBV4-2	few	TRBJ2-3	TGTGCCAGCAGCCAAGGCCAGAAGGATACGCAGTATTTT	CASSQGQKDTQYF
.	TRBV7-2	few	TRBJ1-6	TGTGCCAGCAGCTTAGCCCGGGGCGTATATAATTCACCCCTCCACTTT	CASSLARGVYNSPLHF
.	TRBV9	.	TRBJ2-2	TGTGCCAGCAGCGTAAACGGGCCCGGGGAGCTGTTTTTT	CASSVNGPGELFF
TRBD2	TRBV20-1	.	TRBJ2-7	TGCAGTGCTGCTAGCGGGGGGGCCGACTACGAGCAGTACTTC	CSAASGGADYEQYF
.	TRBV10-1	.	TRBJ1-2	TGCGCCAGCAGTGAGTCGATAAAGGATGGCTACACCTTC	CASSESIKDGYTF
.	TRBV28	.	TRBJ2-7	TGTGCCAGCAGTTTTCGGGCGGGACCCTTCTACGAGCAGTACTTC	CASSFRAGPFYEQYF
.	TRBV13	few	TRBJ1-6	TGTGCCAGCAGCTACGGTGATTCACCCCTCCACTTT	CASSYGDSPLHF
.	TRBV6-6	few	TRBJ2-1	TGTGCCAGCAGTGTGGTCAGGTGGGGGAATGAGCAGTTCTTC	CASSVVRWGNEQFF